Sequencing of this TCR beta chain was carried out in a study of shared clonotypes between healthy human individuals. As for the study in general: CD4 naive cells filled three plates per donor, CD4 memory three, CD8 naive two and CD8 memory one. Study results and limitations: Naive subsets typically showed greater estimated richness than memory subsets. Having only a few donors restricted how much genetic and exposure-history diversity was captured.

A word on this clone: Its antigen is as yet unknown.

The ends were cut back, 4 bases at V and 5 bases at J, with 14 bases in the middle. CDR3 length: 14 residues. Looked up from germline, CDR1 is MNHEY and CDR2 is SVGAGI. Profiling relied on immunoSEQ multiplex PCR, and the TCRdb table lists in-frame clones only, not all of them. The sample carries hundreds of thousands of clones, around 72% recorded once. The chain joins TRBV6-5 to TRBJ2-5, with D tentatively TRBD1 or TRBD2 (6 bases each). The sequenced material came from memory CD4+ T cells sorted from blood. Documented subset: CD45RA-negative fraction. The TCR sequence derives from a woman aged 30 to 39 in good health. CDR3 nucleotide sequence: TGTGCCAGCAGTTTCAGCGGAGGGGGGGAGACCCAGTACTTC. Translating gives CASSFSGGGETQYF.